This T cell receptor beta chain was recorded in a study of blood T cell repertoires in COVID-19. Sequencing was performed with immunoSEQ multiplex PCR; in TCRdb, only in-frame clones are kept and a portion is missing. Here the sample spans hundreds of thousands of clones, 86% being singletons. Looked up from germline, CDR1 is PRHDT and CDR2 is FYEKMQ (reference sequence). This CDR3 spans 17 amino acids. Trimming pared 5 bases from V and 3 bases from J, leaving 20 bases between. This clone was seen only once. The TCR comes from a woman aged 25-40 years who had recovered from COVID-19. The sample taken for sequencing was peripheral blood. V is TRBV13 and J is TRBJ2-4, with D maybe TRBD1 (7 bases). CDR3 amino acids: CASSEGQGGLVKNIQYF. CDR3 in DNA: TGTGCCAGCAGCGAGGGCCAGGGGGGATTGGTCAAAAACATTCAGTACTTC.